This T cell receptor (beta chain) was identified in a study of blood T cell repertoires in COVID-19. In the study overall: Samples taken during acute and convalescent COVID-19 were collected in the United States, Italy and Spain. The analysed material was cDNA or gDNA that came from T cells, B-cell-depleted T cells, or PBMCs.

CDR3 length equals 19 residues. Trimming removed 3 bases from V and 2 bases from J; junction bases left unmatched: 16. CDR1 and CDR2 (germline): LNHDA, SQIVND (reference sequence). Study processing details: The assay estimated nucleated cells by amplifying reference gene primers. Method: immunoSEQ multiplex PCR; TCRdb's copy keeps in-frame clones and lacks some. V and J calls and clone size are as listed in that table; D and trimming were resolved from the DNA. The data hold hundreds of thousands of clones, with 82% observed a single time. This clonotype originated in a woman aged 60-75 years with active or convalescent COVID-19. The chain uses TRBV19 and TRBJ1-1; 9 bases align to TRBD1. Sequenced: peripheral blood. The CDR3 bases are TGTGCCAGTAGTATGATCGGGACAGGGAGAGGGGCGTACAACACTGAAGCTTTCTTT. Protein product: CASSMIGTGRGAYNTEAFF. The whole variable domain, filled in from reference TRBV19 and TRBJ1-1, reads DGGITQSPKYLFRKEGQNVTLSCEQNLNHDAMYWYRQDPGQGLRLIYYSQIVNDFQKGDIAEGYSVSREKKESFPLTVTSAQKNPTAFYLCASSMIGTGRGAYNTEAFFGQGTRLTVV.